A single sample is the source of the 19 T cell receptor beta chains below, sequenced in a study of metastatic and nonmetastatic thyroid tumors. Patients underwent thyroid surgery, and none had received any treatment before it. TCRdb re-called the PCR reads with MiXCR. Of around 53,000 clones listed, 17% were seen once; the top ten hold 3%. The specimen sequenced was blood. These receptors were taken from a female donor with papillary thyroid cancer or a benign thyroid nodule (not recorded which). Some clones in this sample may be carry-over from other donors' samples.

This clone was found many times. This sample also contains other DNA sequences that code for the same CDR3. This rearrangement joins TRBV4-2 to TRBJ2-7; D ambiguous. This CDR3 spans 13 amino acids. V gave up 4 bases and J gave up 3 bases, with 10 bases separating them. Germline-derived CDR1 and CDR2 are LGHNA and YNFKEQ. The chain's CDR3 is CASSPGSDYEQYF. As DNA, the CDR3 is TGTGCCAGCAGCCCGGGTTCTGACTACGAGCAGTACTTC.

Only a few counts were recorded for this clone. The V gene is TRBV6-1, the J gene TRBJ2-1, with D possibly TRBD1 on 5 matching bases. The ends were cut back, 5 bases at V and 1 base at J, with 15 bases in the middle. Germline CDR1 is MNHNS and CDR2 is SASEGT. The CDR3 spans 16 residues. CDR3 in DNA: TGTGCCAGCAGTCCCCACCTTCCAGGGTCCTACAATGAGCAGTTCTTC. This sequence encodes CASSPHLPGSYNEQFF.

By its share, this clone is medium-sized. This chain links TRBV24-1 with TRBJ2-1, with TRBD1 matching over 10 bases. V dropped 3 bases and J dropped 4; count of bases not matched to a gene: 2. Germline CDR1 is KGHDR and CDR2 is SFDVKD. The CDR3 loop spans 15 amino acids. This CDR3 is CATSDRQGAYNEQFF. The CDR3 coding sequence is TGTGCCACCAGTGATAGACAGGGGGCTTACAATGAGCAGTTCTTC.

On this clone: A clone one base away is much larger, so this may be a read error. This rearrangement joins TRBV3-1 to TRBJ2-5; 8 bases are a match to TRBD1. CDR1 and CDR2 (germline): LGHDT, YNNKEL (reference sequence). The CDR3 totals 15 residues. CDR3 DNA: TGTGCCAGCAGCTATCCCGACAGGGGCTACGAGACCCATTACTTC. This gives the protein CASSYPDRGYETHYF.

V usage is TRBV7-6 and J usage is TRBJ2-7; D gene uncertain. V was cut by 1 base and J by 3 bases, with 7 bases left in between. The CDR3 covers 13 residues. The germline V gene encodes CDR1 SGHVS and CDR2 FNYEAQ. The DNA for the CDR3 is TGTGCCAGCAGCTTAGACCAGAACTACGAGCAGTACTTC. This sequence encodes CASSLDQNYEQYF.

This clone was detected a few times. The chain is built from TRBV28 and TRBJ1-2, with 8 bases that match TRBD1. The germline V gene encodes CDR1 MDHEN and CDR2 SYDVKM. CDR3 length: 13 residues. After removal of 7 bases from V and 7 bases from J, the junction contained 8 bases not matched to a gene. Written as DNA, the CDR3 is TGTGCCAGCACACAGGGGGAAGCGGGTGGCTACACCTTC. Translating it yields CASTQGEAGGYTF.

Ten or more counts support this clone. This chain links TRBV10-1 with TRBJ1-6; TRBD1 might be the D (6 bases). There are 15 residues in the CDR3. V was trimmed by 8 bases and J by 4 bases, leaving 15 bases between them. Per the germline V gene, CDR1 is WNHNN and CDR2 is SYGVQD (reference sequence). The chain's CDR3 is CASGPPGQYNSPLHF. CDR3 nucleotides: TGCGCCAGCGGCCCACCGGGACAATATAATTCACCCCTCCACTTT.

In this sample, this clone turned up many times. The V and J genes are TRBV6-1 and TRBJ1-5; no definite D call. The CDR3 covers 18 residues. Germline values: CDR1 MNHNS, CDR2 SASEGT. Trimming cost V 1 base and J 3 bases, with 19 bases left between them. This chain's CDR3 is CASSEVGYWSPNNQPQHF. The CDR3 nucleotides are TGTGCCAGCAGTGAAGTAGGGTATTGGTCCCCCAACAATCAGCCCCAGCATTTT.

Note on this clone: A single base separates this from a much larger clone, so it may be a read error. CDR3 region: CASSYRNTEAFF. The CDR3 DNA is TGTGCCAGCTCATACCGAAACACTGAAGCTTTCTTT. The V call is TRBV18, the J call TRBJ1-1, with unresolved D. The CDR3 extends over 12 amino acids. From germline, CDR1 is KGHSH and CDR2 LQKENI. Trimming pared 5 bases from V and 2 bases from J, leaving 6 bases between.

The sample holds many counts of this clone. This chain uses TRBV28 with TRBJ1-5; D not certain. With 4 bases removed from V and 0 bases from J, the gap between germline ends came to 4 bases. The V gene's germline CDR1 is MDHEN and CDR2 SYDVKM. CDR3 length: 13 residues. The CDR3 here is CASSSPSNQPQHF. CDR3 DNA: TGTGCCAGCAGTTCCCCTAGCAATCAGCCCCAGCATTTT.

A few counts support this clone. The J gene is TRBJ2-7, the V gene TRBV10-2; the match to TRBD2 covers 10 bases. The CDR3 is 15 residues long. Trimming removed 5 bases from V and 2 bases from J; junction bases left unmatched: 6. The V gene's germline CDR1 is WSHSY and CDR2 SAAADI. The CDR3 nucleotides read TGCGCCAGCAGTTGGGAGCGGGAGGGAACCTACGAGCAGTACTTC. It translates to CASSWEREGTYEQYF.

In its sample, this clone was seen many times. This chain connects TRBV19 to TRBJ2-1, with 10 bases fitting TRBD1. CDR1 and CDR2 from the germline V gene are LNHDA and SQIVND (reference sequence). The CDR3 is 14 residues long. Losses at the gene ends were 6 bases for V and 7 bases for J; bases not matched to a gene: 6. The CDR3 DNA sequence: TGTGCCAGTAGGGGACAGGGGTTAGGGAATGAGCAGTTCTTC. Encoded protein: CASRGQGLGNEQFF.

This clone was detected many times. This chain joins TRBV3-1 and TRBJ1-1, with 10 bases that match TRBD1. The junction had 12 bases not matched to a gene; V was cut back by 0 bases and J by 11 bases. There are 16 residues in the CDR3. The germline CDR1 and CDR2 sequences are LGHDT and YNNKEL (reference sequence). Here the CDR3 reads CASSQDGQGGSYGAFF. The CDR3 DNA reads TGTGCCAGCAGCCAAGATGGACAGGGGGGAAGTTACGGTGCTTTCTTT.

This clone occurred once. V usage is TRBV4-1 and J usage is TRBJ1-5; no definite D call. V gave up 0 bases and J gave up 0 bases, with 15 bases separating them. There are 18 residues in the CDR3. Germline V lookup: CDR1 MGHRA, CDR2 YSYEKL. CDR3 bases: TGCGCCAGCAGCCAAGATCGTGGCAGCTCTGTTAGCAATCAGCCCCAGCATTTT. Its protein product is CASSQDRGSSVSNQPQHF.

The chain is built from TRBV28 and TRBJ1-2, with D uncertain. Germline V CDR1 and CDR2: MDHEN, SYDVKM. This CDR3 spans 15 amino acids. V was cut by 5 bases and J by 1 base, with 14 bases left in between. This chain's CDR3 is CASSPGFGLNYGYTF. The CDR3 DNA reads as TGTGCCAGCAGTCCCGGTTTTGGTCTTAACTATGGCTACACCTTC.

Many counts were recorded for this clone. The CDR3 DNA reads as TGTGCCAGCAGTTACTCTGCCGGGGCCGGGGCCAACGTCCTGACTTTC. Protein sequence: CASSYSAGAGANVLTF. The J gene is TRBJ2-6, the V gene TRBV6-5; D assignment may be TRBD1 or TRBD2 (5 bases each). Trimming stripped 0 bases from V and 4 bases from J, with 10 bases between. This CDR3 spans 16 amino acids. Germline CDR1 is MNHEY and CDR2 is SVGAGI.

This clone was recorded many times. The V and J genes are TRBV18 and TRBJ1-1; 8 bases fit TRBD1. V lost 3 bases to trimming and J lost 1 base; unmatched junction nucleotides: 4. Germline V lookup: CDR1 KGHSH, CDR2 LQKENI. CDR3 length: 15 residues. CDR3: CASSPGQGGNTEAFF. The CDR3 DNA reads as TGTGCCAGCTCACCTGGACAGGGTGGGAACACTGAAGCTTTCTTT. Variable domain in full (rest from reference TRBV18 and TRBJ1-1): NAGVMQNPRHLVRRRGQEARLRCSPMKGHSHVYWYRQLPEEGLKFMVYLQKENIIDESGMPKERFSAEFPKEGPSILRIQQVVRGDSAAYFCASSPGQGGNTEAFFGQGTRLTVV.

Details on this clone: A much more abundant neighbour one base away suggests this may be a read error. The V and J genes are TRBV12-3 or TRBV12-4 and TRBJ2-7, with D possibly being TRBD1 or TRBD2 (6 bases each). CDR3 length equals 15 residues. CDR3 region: CASRGGRGLTYEQYF. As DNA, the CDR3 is TGCGCCAGCAGGGGAGGTAGGGGACTTACCTACGAGCAGTACTTC.

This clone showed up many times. CDR3: CASSLKQGRAFF. DNA of the CDR3: TGTGCCAGCAGTCTAAAACAGGGTAGGGCTTTCTTT. The chain employs TRBV28 and TRBJ1-1; D perhaps matches TRBD1 (6 bases). V lost 5 bases and J 11 bases, leaving 15 bases between the germline ends. Germline assignment: CDR1 MDHEN and CDR2 SYDVKM. The CDR3 runs 12 residues. Full variable domain (outside the CDR3, taken from reference TRBV28 and TRBJ1-1): DVKVTQSSRYLVKRTGEKVFLECVQDMDHENMFWYRQDPGLGLRLIYFSYDVKMKEKGDIPEGYSVSREKKERFSLILESASTNQTSMYLCASSLKQGRAFFGQGTRLTVV.